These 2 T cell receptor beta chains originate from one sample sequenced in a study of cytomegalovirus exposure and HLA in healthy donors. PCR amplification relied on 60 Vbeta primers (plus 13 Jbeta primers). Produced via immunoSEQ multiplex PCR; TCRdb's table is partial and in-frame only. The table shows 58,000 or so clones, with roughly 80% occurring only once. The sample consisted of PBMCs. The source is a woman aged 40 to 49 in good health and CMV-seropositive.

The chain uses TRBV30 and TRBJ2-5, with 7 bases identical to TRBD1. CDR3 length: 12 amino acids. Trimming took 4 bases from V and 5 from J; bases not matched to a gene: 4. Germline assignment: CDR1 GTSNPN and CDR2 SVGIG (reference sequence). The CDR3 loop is CAWKKGAETQYF. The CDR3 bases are TGTGCCTGGAAAAAGGGGGCTGAGACCCAGTACTTC.

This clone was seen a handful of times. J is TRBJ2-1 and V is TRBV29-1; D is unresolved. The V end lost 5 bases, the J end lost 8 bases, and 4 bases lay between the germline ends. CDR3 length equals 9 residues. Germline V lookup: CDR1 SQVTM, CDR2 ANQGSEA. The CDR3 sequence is CSVPDEQFF. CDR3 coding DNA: TGCAGCGTTCCGGATGAGCAGTTCTTC.